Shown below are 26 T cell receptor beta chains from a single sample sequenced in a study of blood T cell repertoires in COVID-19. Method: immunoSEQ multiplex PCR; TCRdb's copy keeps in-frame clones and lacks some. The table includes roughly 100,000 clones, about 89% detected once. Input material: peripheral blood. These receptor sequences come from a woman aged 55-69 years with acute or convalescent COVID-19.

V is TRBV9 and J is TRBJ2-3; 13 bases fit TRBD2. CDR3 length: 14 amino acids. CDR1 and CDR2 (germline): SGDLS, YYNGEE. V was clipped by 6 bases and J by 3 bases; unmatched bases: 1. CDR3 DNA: TGTGCCAGCACGGGACTAGCGGGGACAGATACGCAGTATTTT. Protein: CASTGLAGTDTQYF.

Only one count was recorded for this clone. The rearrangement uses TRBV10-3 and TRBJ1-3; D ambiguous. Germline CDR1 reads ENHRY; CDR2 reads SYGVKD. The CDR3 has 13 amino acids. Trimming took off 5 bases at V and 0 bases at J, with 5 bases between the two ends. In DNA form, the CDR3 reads TGTGCCATCAGTAGAGACTCTGGAAACACCATATATTTT. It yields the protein CAISRDSGNTIYF.

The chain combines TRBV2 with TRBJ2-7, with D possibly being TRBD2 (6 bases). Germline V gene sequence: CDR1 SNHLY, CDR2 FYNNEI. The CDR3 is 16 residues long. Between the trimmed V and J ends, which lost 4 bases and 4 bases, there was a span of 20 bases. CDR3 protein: CASSAEASHRGYEQYF. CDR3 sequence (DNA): TGTGCCAGCAGTGCTGAGGCGAGCCATCGGGGGTACGAGCAGTACTTC. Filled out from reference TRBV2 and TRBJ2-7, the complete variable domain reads EPEVTQTPSHQVTQMGQEVILRCVPISNHLYFYWYRQILGQKVEFLVSFYNNEISEKSEIFDDQFSVERPDGSNFTLKIRSTKLEDSAMYFCASSAEASHRGYEQYFGPGTRLTVT.

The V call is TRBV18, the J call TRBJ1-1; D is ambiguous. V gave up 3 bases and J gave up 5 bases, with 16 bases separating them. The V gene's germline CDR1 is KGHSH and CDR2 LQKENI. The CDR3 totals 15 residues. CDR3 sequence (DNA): TGTGCCAGCTCACCGCGAGGTCTCTCCCAGACTGAAGCTTTCTTT. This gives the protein CASSPRGLSQTEAFF.

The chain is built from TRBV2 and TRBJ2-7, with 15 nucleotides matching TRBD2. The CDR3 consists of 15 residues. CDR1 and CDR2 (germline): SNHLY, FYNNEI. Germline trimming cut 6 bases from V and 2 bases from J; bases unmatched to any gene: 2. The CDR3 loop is CASSGLAGGPYEQYF. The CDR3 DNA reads TGTGCCAGCAGCGGACTAGCGGGAGGGCCCTACGAGCAGTACTTC. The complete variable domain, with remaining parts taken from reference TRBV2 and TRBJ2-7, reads EPEVTQTPSHQVTQMGQEVILRCVPISNHLYFYWYRQILGQKVEFLVSFYNNEISEKSEIFDDQFSVERPDGSNFTLKIRSTKLEDSAMYFCASSGLAGGPYEQYFGPGTRLTVT.

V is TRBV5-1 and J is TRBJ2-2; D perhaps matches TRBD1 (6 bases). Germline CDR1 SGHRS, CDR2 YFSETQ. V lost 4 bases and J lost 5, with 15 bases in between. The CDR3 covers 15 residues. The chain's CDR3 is CASSKTGEGTGELFF. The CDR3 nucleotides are TGCGCCAGCAGCAAGACAGGAGAAGGGACCGGGGAGCTGTTTTTT.

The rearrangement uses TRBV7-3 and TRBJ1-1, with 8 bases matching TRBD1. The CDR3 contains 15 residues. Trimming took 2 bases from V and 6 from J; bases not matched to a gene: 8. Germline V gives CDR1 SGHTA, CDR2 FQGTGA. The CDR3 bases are TGTGCCAGCAGCTTATCAGGGGGCGAATGGGCTGAAGCTTTCTTT. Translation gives CASSLSGGEWAEAFF.

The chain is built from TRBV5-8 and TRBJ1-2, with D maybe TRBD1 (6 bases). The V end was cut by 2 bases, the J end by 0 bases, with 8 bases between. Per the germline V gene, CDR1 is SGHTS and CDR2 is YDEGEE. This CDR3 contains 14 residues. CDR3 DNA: TGTGCCAGCAGCTTAGGGGGGGCTAACTATGGCTACACCTTC. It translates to CASSLGGANYGYTF.

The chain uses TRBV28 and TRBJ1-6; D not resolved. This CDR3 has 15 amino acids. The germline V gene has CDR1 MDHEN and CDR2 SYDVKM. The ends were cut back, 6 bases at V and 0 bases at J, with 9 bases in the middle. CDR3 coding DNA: TGTGCCAGCAGGAGCGAGGGCTCCTATAATTCACCCCTCCACTTT. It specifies CASRSEGSYNSPLHF.

CDR3 nucleotide sequence: TGTGCCAGCAGCCGAGGGAGCCAAGAGACCCAGTACTTC. Residues: CASSRGSQETQYF. This chain uses TRBV11-2 with TRBJ2-5; maybe TRBD2 (5 bases). The CDR3 has 13 amino acids. The germline CDR1 and CDR2 sequences are SGHAT and FQNNGV. With 5 bases removed from V and 1 base from J, the gap between germline ends came to 8 bases.

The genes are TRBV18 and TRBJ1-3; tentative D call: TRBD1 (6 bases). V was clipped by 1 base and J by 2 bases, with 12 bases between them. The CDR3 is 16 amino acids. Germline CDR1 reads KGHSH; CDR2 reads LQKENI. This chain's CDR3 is CASSPQGAGAGNTIYF. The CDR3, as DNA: TGTGCCAGCTCACCACAAGGAGCAGGGGCTGGAAACACCATATATTTT.

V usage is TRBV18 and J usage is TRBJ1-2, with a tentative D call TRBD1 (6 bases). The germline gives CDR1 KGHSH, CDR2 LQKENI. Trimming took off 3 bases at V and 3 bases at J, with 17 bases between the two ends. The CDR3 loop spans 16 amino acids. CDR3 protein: CASSPVVWGGDYGYTF. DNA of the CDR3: TGTGCCAGCTCACCCGTAGTATGGGGGGGCGACTATGGCTACACCTTC.

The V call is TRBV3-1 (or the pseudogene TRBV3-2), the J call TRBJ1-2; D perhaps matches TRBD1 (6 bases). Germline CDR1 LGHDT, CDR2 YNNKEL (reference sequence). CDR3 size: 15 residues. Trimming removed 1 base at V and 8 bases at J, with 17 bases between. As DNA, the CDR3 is TGTGCCAGCAGCCAAGTATTAGGGGGGGCAGGCGGCTACACCTTC. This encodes CASSQVLGGAGGYTF.

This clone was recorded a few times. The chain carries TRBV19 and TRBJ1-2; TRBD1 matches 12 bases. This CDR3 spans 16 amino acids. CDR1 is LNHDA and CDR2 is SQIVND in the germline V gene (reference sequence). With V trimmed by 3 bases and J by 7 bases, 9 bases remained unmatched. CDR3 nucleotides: TGTGCCAGTAGTATGAGGGACAGGGGGCCCTGGGGTGGCTACACCTTC. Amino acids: CASSMRDRGPWGGYTF.

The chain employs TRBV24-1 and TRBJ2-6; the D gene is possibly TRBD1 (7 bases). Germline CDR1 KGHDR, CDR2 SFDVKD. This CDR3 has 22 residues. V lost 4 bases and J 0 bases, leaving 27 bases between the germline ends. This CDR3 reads CATSEEGATILLPNSGANVLTF. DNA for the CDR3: TGTGCCACCAGTGAGGAGGGGGCGACCATATTGTTGCCAAACTCTGGGGCCAACGTCCTGACTTTC.

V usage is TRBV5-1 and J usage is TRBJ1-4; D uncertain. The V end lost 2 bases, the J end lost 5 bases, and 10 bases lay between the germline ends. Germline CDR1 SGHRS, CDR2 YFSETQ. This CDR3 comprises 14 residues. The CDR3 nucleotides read TGCGCCAGCAGCTTAGGTACAGCAAATGAAAAACTGTTTTTT. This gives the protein CASSLGTANEKLFF.

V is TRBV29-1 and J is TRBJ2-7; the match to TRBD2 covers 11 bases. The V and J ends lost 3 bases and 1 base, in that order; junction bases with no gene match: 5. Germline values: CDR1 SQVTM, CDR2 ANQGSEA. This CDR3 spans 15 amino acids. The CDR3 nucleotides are TGCAGCGTTGATCCCGGGACTAGCGGATCCTACGAGCAGTACTTC. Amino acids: CSVDPGTSGSYEQYF.

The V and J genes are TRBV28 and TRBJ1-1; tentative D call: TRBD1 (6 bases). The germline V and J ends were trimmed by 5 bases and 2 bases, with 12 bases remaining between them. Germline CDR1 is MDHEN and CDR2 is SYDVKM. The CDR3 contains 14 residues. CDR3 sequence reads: CASSQWTVNTEAFF. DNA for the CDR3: TGTGCCAGCAGTCAGTGGACAGTCAACACTGAAGCTTTCTTT.

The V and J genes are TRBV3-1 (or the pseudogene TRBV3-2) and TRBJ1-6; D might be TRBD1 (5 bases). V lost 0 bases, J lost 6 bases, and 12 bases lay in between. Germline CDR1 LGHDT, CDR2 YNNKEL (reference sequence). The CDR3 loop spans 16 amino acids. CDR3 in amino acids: CASSQDPAGSNSPLHF. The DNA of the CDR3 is TGTGCCAGCAGCCAAGATCCGGCAGGGTCTAATTCACCCCTCCACTTT.

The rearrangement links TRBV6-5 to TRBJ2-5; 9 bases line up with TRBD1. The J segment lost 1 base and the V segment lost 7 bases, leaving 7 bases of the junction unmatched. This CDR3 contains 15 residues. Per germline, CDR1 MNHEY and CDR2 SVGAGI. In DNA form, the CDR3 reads TGTGCCAGCACCCTGGACAGGGGACCCCAAGAGACCCAGTACTTC. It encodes CASTLDRGPQETQYF.

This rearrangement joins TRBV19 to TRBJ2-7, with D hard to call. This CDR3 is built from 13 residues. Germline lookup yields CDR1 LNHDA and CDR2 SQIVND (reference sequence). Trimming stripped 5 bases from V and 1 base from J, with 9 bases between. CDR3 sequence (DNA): TGTGCCAGTAGTCCCGCCGGGTCCTACGAGCAGTACTTC. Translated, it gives CASSPAGSYEQYF.

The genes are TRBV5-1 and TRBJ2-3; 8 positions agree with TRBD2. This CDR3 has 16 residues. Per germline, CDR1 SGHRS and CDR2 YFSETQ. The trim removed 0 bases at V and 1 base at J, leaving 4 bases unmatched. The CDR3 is CASSLASGLRTDTQYF. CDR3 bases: TGCGCCAGCAGCTTGGCTAGCGGGCTTCGCACAGATACGCAGTATTTT. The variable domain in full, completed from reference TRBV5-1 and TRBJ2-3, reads KAGVTQTPRYLIKTRGQQVTLSCSPISGHRSVSWYQQTPGQGLQFLFEYFSETQRNKGNFPGRFSGRQFSNSRSEMNVSTLELGDSALYLCASSLASGLRTDTQYFGPGTRLTVL.

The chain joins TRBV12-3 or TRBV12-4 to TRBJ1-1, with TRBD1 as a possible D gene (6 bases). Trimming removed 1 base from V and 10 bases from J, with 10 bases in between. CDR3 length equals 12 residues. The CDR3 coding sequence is TGTGCCAGCAGTTTAGAACAGGGATCAGCTTTCTTT. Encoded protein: CASSLEQGSAFF.

This CDR3 reads CASTDSFGKLFF. CDR3 coding DNA: TGTGCCAGCACCGACAGTTTCGGAAAACTGTTTTTT. This chain connects TRBV2 to TRBJ1-4, with D possibly being TRBD1 (5 bases). Trimming took 7 bases from V and 10 from J, leaving 13 bases between them. The CDR3 totals 12 residues. The germline gives CDR1 SNHLY, CDR2 FYNNEI. The full variable domain, completed using reference TRBV2 and TRBJ1-4, is EPEVTQTPSHQVTQMGQEVILRCVPISNHLYFYWYRQILGQKVEFLVSFYNNEISEKSEIFDDQFSVERPDGSNFTLKIRSTKLEDSAMYFCASTDSFGKLFFGSGTQLSVL.

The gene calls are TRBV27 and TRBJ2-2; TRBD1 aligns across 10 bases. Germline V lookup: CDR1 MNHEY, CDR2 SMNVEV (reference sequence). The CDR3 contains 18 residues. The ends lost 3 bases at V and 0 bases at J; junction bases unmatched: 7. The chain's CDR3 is CASSFGTGANANTGELFF. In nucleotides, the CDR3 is TGTGCCAGCAGTTTTGGGACAGGGGCCAACGCGAACACCGGGGAGCTGTTTTTT.

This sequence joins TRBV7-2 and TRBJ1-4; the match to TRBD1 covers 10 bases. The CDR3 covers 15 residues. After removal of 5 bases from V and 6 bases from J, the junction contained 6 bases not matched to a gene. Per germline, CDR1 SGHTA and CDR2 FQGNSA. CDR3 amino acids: CASSPTGTGDEKLFF. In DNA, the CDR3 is TGTGCCAGCAGCCCTACCGGGACAGGGGATGAAAAACTGTTTTTT.